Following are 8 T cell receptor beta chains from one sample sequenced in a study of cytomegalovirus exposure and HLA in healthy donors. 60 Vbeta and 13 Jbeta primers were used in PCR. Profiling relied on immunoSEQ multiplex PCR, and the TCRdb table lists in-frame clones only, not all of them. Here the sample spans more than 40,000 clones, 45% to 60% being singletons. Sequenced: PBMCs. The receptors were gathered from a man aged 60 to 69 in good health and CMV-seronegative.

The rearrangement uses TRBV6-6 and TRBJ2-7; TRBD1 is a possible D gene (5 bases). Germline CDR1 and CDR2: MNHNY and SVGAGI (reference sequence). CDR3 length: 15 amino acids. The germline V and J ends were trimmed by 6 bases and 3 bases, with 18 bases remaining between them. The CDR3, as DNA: TGTGCCAGCAGAGACACAGGTGGCCCTTTCTACGAGCAGTACTTC. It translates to CASRDTGGPFYEQYF.

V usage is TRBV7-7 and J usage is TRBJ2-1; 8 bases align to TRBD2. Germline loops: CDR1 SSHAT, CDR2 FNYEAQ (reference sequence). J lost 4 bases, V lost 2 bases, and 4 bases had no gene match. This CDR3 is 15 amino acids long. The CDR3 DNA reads TGTGCCAGCAGCTTAATGTTAGCGGGATACAATGAGCAGTTCTTC. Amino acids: CASSLMLAGYNEQFF.

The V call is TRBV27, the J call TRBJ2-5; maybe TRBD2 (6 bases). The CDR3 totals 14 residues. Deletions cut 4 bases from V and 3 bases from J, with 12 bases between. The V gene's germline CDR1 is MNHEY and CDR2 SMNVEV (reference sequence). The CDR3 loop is CASSSLGLEETQYF. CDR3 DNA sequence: TGTGCCAGCAGTTCCCTGGGACTGGAAGAGACCCAGTACTTC.

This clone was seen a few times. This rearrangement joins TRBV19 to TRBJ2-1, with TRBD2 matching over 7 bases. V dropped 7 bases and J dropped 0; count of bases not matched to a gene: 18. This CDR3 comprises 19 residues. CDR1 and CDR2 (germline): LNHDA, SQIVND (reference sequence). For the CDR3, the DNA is TGTGCCAGTAAGCGTTCGGCTGGGACTACTAGGAGCTCCTACAATGAGCAGTTCTTC. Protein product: CASKRSAGTTRSSYNEQFF.

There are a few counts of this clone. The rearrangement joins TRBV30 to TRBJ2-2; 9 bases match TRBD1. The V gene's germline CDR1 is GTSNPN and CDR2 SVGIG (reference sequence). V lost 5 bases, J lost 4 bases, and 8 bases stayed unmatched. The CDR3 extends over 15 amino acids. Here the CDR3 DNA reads TGTGCCTGGGGGGGACAGGGATCGAGCACCGGGGAGCTGTTTTTT. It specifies CAWGGQGSSTGELFF.

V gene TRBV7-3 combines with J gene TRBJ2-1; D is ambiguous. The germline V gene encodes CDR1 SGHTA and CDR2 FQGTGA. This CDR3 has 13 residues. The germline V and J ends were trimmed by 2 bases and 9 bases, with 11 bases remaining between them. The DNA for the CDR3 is TGTGCCAGCAGCTTAGGAGCCGCAAGTGAGCAGTTCTTC. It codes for CASSLGAASEQFF.

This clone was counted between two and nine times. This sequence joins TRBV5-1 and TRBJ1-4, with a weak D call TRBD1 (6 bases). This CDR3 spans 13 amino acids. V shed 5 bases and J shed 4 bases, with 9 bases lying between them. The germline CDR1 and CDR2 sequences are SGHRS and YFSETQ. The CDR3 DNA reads TGCGCCAGCAGACAGGGTAATAATGAAAAACTGTTTTTT. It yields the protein CASRQGNNEKLFF.

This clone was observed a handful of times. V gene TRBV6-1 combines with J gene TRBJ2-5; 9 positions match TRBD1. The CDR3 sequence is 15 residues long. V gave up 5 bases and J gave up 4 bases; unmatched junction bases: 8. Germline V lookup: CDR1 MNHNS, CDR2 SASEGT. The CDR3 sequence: CASSSTGTGRETQYF. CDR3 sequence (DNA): TGTGCCAGCAGTTCCACCGGGACAGGGAGAGAGACCCAGTACTTC.